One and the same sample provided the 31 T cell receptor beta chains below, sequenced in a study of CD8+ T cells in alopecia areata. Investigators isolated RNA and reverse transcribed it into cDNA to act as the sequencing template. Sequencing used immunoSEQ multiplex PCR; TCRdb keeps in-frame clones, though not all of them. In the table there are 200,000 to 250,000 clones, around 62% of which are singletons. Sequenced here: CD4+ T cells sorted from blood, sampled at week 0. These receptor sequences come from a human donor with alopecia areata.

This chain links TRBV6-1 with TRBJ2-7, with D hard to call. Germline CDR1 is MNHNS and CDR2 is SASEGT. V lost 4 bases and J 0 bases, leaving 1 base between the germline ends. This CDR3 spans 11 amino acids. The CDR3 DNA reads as TGTGCCAGCAGTGCCTCCTACGAGCAGTACTTC. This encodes CASSASYEQYF.

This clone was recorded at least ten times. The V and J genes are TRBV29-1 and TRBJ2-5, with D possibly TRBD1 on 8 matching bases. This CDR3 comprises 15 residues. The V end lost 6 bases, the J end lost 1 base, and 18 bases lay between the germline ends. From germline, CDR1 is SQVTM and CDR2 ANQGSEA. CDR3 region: CSVAGQGGPQETQYF. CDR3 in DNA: TGCAGCGTCGCCGGACAGGGAGGGCCCCAAGAGACCCAGTACTTC.

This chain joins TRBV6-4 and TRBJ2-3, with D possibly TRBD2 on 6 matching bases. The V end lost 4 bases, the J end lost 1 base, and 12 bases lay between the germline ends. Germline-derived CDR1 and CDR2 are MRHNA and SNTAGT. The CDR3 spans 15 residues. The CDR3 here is CASSVEGLGTDTQYF. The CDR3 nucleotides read TGTGCCAGCAGTGTGGAGGGGTTGGGCACAGATACGCAGTATTTT.

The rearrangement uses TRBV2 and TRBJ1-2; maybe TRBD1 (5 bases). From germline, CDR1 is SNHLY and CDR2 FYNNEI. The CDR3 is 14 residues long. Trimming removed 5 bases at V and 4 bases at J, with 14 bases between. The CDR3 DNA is TGTGCCAGCAGTCCCGACAGCACTTTCTATGGCTACACCTTC. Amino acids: CASSPDSTFYGYTF.

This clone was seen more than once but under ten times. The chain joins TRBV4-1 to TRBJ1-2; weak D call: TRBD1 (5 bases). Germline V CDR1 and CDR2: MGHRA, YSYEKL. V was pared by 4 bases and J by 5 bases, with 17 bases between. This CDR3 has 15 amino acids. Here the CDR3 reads CASSLLSGTAYGYTF. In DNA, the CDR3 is TGCGCCAGCAGCCTCCTATCCGGGACGGCGTATGGCTACACCTTC.

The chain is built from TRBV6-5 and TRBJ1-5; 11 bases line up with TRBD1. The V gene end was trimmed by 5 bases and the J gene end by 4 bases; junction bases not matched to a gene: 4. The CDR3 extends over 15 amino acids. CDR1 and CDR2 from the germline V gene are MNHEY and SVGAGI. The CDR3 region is CASSRTGGANQPQHF. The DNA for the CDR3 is TGTGCCAGCAGTCGGACAGGGGGCGCGAATCAGCCCCAGCATTTT.

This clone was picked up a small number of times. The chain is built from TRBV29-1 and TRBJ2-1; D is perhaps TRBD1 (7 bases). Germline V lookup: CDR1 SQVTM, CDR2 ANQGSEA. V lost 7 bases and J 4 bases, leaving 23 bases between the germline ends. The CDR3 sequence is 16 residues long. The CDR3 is CSARQGMWGDYNEQFF. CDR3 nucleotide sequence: TGCAGCGCCAGACAGGGCATGTGGGGGGATTACAATGAGCAGTTCTTC.

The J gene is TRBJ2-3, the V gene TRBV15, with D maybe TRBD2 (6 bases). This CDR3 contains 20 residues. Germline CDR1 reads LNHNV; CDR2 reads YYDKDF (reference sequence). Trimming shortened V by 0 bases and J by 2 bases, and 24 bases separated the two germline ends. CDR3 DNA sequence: TGTGCCACCAGCAGAGATCCCAGGCGGGGTGGGGCTACTTCCACAGATACGCAGTATTTT. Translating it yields CATSRDPRRGGATSTDTQYF.

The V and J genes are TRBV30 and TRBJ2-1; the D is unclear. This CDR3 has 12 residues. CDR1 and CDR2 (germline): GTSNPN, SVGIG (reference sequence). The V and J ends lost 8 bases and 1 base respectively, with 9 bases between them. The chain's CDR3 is CAGEQSYNEQFF. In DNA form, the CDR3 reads TGTGCCGGGGAACAATCCTACAATGAGCAGTTCTTC.

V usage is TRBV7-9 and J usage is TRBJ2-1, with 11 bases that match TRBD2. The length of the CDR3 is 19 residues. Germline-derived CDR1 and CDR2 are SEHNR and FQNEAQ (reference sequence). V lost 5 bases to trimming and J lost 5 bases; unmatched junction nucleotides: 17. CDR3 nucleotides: TGTGCCAGCAGCCCCCGCGAGACTAGCGGGACCGGAACGCACAATGAGCAGTTCTTC. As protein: CASSPRETSGTGTHNEQFF.

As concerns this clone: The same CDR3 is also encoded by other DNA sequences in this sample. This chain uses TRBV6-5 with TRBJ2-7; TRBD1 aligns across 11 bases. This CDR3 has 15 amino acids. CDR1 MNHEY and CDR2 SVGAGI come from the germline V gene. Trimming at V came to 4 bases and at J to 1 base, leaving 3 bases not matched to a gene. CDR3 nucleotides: TGTGCCAGCAGTTCCGGGACAGGGGGTTCCTACGAGCAGTACTTC. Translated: CASSSGTGGSYEQYF.

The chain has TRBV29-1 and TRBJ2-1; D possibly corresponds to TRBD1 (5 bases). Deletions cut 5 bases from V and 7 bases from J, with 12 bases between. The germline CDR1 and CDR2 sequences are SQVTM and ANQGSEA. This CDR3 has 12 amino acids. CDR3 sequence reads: CSVRQSWNEQFF. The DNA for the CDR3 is TGCAGCGTTAGACAGAGCTGGAATGAGCAGTTCTTC.

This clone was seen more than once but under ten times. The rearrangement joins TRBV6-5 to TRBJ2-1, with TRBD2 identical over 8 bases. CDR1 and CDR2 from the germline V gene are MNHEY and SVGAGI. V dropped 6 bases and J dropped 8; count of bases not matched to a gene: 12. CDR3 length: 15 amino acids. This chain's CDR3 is CASSPPGLAIDEQFF. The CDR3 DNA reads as TGTGCCAGCAGCCCCCCCGGACTAGCTATCGATGAGCAGTTCTTC.

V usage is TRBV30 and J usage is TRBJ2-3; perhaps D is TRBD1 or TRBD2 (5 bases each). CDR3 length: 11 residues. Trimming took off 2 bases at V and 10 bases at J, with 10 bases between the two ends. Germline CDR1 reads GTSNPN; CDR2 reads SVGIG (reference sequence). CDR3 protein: CAWSLSGPQYF. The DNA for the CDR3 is TGTGCCTGGAGTCTCTCGGGGCCGCAGTATTTT.

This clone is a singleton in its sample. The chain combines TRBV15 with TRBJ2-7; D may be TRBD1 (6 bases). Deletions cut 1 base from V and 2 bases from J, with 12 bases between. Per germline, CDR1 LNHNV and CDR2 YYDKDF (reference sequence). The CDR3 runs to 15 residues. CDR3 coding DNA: TGTGCCACCAGCAGAGCGGGACACCCGACCTACGAGCAGTACTTC. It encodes CATSRAGHPTYEQYF.

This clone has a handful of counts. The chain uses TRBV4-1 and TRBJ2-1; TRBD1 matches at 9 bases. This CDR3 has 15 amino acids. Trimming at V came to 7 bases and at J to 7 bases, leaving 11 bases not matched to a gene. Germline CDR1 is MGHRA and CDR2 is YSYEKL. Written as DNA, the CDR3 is TGCGCCAGCACCCCCGAAGGGACAGGGAAAAATGAGCAGTTCTTC. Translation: CASTPEGTGKNEQFF.

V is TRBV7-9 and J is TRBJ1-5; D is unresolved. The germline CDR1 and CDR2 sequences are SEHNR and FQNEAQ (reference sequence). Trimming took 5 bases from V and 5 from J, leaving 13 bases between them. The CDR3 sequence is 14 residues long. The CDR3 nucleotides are TGTGCCAGCAGCCCTATCGGACGCGATCAGCCCCAGCATTTT. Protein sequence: CASSPIGRDQPQHF.

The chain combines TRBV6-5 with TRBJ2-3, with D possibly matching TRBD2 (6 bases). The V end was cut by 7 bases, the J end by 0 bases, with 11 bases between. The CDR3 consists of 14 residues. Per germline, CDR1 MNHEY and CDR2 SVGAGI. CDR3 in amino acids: CASKEGRSTDTQYF. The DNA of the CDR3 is TGTGCCAGCAAGGAGGGGAGAAGCACAGATACGCAGTATTTT.

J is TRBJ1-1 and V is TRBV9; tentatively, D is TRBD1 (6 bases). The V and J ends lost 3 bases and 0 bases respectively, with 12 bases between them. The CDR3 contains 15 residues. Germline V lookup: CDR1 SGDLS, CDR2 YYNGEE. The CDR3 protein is CASSASGHLNTEAFF. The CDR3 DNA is TGTGCCAGCAGCGCATCGGGACACCTGAACACTGAAGCTTTCTTT.

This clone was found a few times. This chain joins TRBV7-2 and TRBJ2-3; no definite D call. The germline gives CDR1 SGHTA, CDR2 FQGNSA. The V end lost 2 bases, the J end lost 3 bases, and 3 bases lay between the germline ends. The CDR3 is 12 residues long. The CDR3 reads CASSLLTDTQYF. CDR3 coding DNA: TGTGCCAGCAGCTTACTTACAGATACGCAGTATTTT.

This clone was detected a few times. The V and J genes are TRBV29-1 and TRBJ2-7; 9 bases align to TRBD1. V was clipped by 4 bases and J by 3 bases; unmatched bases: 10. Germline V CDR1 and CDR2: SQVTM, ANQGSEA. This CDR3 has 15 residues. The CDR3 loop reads CSVGGTGYNGYEQYF. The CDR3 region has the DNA TGCAGCGTTGGGGGGACAGGGTATAATGGCTACGAGCAGTACTTC.

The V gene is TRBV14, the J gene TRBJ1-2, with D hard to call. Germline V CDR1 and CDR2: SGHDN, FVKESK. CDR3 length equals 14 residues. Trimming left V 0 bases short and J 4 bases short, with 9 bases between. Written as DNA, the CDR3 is TGTGCCAGCAGCCAAGATTACGGTATCTATGGCTACACCTTC. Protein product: CASSQDYGIYGYTF. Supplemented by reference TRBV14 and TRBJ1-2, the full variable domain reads EAGVTQFPSHSVIEKGQTVTLRCDPISGHDNLYWYRRVMGKEIKFLLHFVKESKQDESGMPNNRFLAERTGGTYSTLKVQPAELEDSGVYFCASSQDYGIYGYTFGSGTRLTVV.

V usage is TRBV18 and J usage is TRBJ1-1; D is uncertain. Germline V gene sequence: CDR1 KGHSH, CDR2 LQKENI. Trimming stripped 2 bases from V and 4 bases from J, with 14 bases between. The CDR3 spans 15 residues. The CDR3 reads CASSPNTGKFTEAFF. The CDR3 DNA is TGTGCCAGCTCACCAAACACGGGTAAATTCACTGAAGCTTTCTTT.

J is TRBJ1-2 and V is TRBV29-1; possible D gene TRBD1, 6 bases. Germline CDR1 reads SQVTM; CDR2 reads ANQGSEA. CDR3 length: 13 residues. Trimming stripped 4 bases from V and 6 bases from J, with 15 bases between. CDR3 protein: CSVVATGRNGYTF. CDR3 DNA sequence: TGCAGCGTTGTAGCCACAGGGCGGAATGGCTACACCTTC.

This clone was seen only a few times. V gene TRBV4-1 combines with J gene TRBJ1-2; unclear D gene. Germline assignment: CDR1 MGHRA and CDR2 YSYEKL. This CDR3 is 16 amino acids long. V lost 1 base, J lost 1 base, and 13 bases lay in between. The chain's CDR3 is CASSQGTGGRNYGYTF. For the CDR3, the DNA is TGCGCCAGCAGCCAAGGGACTGGAGGCCGTAACTATGGCTACACCTTC.

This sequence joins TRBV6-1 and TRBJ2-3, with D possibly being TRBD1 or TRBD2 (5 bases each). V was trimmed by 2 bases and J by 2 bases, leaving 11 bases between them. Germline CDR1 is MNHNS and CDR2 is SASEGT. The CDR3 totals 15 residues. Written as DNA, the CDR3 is TGTGCCAGCAGTGAACAGGGACGCGACACAGATACGCAGTATTTT. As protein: CASSEQGRDTDTQYF.

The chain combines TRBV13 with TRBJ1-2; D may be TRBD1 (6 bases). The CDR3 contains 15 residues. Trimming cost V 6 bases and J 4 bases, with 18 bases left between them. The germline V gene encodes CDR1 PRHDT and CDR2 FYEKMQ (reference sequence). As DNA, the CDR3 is TGTGCCAGCAGAGACGGCAGACAGGATCTCTATGGCTACACCTTC. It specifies CASRDGRQDLYGYTF.

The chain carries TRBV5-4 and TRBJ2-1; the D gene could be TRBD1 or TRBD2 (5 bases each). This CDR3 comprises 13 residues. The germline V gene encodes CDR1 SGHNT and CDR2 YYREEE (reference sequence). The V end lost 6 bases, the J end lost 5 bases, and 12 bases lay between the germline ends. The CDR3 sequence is CASNRRDDNEQFF. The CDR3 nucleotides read TGTGCCAGCAACCGCCGGGACGACAATGAGCAGTTCTTC. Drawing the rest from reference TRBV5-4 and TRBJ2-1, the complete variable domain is ETGVTQSPTHLIKTRGQQVTLRCSSQSGHNTVSWYQQALGQGPQFIFQYYREEENGRGNFPPRFSGLQFPNYSSELNVNALELDDSALYLCASNRRDDNEQFFGPGTRLTVL.

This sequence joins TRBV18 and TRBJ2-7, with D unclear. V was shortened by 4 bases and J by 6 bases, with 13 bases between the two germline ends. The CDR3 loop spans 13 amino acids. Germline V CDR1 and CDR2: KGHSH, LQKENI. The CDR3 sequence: CASSRAIDREQYF. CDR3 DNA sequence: TGTGCCAGCTCACGGGCGATCGATCGCGAGCAGTACTTC.

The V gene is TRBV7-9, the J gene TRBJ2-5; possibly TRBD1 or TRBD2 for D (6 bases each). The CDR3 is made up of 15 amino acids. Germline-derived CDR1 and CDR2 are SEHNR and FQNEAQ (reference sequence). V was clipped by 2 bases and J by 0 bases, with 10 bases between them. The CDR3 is CASSLKGGDQETQYF. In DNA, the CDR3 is TGTGCCAGCAGCTTAAAGGGGGGAGACCAAGAGACCCAGTACTTC.

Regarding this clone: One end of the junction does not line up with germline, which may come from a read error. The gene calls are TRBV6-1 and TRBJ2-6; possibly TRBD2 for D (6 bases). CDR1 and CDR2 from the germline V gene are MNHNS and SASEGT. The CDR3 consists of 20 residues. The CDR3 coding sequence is TGTGCCAGCAGGGAAGAGATGGGGGGTCGGTCCGTCGGTGGGGCCAACGTCCTGACTTTC. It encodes CASREEMGGRSVGGANVLTF.